A selection of T cell receptor beta chains follows, all from one sample in a study of T cell repertoires in cytomegalovirus infection. TCRdb reprocessed the reads via MiXCR and lists one record per CDR3 protein. This sample has nearly 450,000 distinct CDR3 sequences, with approximately 33% found just once. Input material: PBMCs. These receptors were obtained from a human donor in good health (CMV status not recorded). Some clones in this sample may be carry-over from other donors' samples. The conserved cysteine and the conserved F or W are not part of the CDR3 here. The size of a clone is reported for some rows only, either as once, few or many, or as a class for expanded clones.

>TRBV7-2|many|TRBJ1-6
ASSPRQGTYNSPLH
>TRBV5-6|-|TRBJ2-7
ASSFLWGRAYEQY
>TRBV27|-|TRBJ2-1
ASSLLTTGLIKGEQF
>TRBV19|-|TRBJ1-6
ASSIVGRQSPLH
>TRBV6-1|many|TRBJ1-2
ASSEYGTDGNYGYT
>TRBV12-3/TRBV12-4|-|TRBJ2-5
SSILGTSGQETQY
>TRBV14|-|TRBJ2-6
ASSQVGPGQGASGANVLT
>TRBV7-6|many|TRBJ2-1
ASSPRTSGEPEQF
>TRBV11-2|few|TRBJ2-1
ASSSGRGEQF
>TRBV10-3|few|TRBJ2-1
AISESSGTGNNEQF
>TRBV20-1|many|TRBJ1-1
SARVMNTEAF
>TRBV18|-|TRBJ2-7
ASSRTDKPSYEQY
>TRBV10-3|-|TRBJ1-1
AIRDRGMNTEAF
>TRBV7-6|many|TRBJ2-7
ASSSYQGNYEQY
>TRBV6-6|few|TRBJ1-3
ASIDRDGNTIY
>TRBV6-1|-|TRBJ2-7
ASSYLPYEQY
>TRBV7-2|-|TRBJ2-3
ASSLSPSRTDTQY
>TRBV28|few|TRBJ1-3
ASTRQNTIY
>TRBV2|few|TRBJ2-6
ASSAARGGGAWSGANVLT
>TRBV7-9|few|TRBJ2-1
ASSHTYEQF
>TRBV3-1|-|TRBJ2-3
ASSRARGADTQY
>TRBV11-2|many|TRBJ2-7
ASSLSAAYEQY
>TRBV12-5|few|TRBJ2-1
ASGLFLAGRNEQF
>TRBV7-3|-|TRBJ1-2
ASSTIGQGFEGYT
>TRBV11-2|-|TRBJ2-2
ASTSRGGLAGVNTGELF
>TRBV6-2/TRBV6-3|-|TRBJ2-1
ASSRLPLPSGGDNEQF
>TRBV6-8|-|TRBJ2-7
ASSSPGGEQY